These 2 T cell receptor beta chains were sequenced from one sample in a study of T cells in Graves' hyperthyroidism and ophthalmopathy. Researchers amplified the TCR beta CDR3 regions from RNA transcripts. The HTBI primer set drove a first-round RT-PCR of the TCR CDR3. Via MiXCR, TCRdb re-called the multiplex PCR reads, giving one row per CDR3 protein. Of hundreds of thousands of distinct CDR3 sequences in the sample, 14% are singletons; the top ten hold about a tenth. The sequenced sample was blood. Every receptor here comes from a woman in her late teens or twenties with Graves' hyperthyroidism.

This clonotype was seen ten or more times. The V and J genes are TRBV18 and TRBJ2-1; 11 positions agree with TRBD2. Germline V lookup: CDR1 KGHSH, CDR2 LQKENI. The V segment lost 2 bases and the J segment 8 bases; nucleotides outside the gene matches: 5. The CDR3 runs 15 residues. The CDR3 sequence: CASSPYTSGSDEQFF. The CDR3 bases are TGTGCCAGCTCACCATATACTAGCGGGAGCGATGAGCAGTTCTTC.

Note on this clonotype: Just one base apart from a much larger clone, this may be a read error. This chain joins TRBV6-5 and TRBJ2-3, with 7 bases that match TRBD1. Germline V gives CDR1 MNHEY, CDR2 SVGAGI. This CDR3 contains 16 residues. The CDR3 is CASRLGEGASTDTRYF. In DNA form, the CDR3 reads TGTGCCAGCAGGTTAGGAGAGGGGGCCAGCACAGATACGCGGTATTTT.